This TCR beta chain was documented in a study of cytomegalovirus exposure and HLA in healthy donors (dated by TCRdb to about 2017). About the full investigation: According to an earlier analysis of several hundred of the donors, roughly 180 million T cells yielded over 90 million unique TCR beta sequences and around 300 Gb of sequence data. About 330 gigabases of sequencing data and approximately 91 million unique TCR sequences made up an early release that covered under 750 HLA-typed donors. Among some 410 genotyped donors of the cohort, an average of around 240,000 unique TCR beta nucleotide sequences were sequenced per donor, around 20% of them non-productive. Using immunosequencing, the study profiled T cell repertoires from about 650 subjects and related those repertoires to cytomegalovirus serostatus. Donor age, sex, ethnicity and CMV serostatus were compiled alongside the repertoire data. Typing coverage varied by locus: roughly 629-640 donors for A, B, C, DRB1 and DQB1; roughly 520 for DQA1; more than 600 for DPA1; roughly 450 for DPB1. Because of strong linkage in the cohort, roughly five DR-DQ haplotypes were treated as single units for association and clustering. Among the approximately 430 genotyped donors, approximately 81% belonged to the genetic ancestry cluster associated with self-reported Caucasian donors. In a later analysis, previously published TCR beta repertoires from 550 to 700 donors were re-analyzed and high-resolution HLA genotyping was added so that TCR occurrence patterns could be studied. An earlier analysis of 500 to 650 of the donors applied high-throughput TCR beta sequencing to assess whether each TCR beta V gene segment acted as functional or pseudogenic. The study aimed to test whether cataloging public T cell receptors could reveal signatures of past pathogen exposure. Rather than drawing on any new phenotypic data, the later analysis identified candidate immune exposures from TCR beta sequences and the way those sequences occurred across donors. Every repertoire in the discovery cohort had been generated on one and the same sequencing platform. HLA typing covered class I and class II loci at four-digit resolution. To predict cytomegalovirus infection status, the study combined high-throughput TCR immunosequencing, statistical association of individual TCRs with disease status, and machine learning. A later genetic analysis took genome-wide SNP genotypes for about 60% of the roughly 670 donors and used that subset as a discovery cohort. Besides the first cohort of more than 650 subjects, a separate validation cohort made up of 90 to 150 different subjects was used.

The cohort consisted of hundreds of healthy bone marrow donors. Cohort members were all nominally healthy when sampled, although unrecorded immune exposures were likely present. The donor was CMV seronegative and was included in the group of around 320 seronegative cohort members. Each donor provided a peripheral blood sample, and peripheral blood mononuclear cells were used for TCR beta sequencing. Genomic DNA was extracted from the blood cell samples with the Qiagen DNeasy Blood Extraction Kit. After removal of 0 bases from V and 3 bases from J, the junction retains 5 bases not matched to a gene. CDR3 length: 17 amino acids, cysteine to phenylalanine. This entry keeps only the CDR3 DNA: 51 bases, framed from base 1. The CDR1 and CDR2 encoded by the germline V gene (reference sequence) are PRHDT and FYEKMQ. As concerns this clone: The specificity of this receptor is unknown. Base-call qualities are not available, and no considerably larger clone is one nucleotide away.

Beyond this particular receptor, the publication reports: In a later analysis, most CMV-associated TCR beta chains were found to appear HLA-restricted, with HLA associations seemingly driven largely by CMV exposure. According to a later analysis, parvovirus B19, influenza, CMV and Epstein-Barr virus appeared linked to several top co-occurrence clusters. A further reported finding was that TCR beta sequences accurately predicted the HLA-A and HLA-B alleles for most subjects in the first cohort. The authors suggested that the approach could potentially be generalized to other disease states and immunological phenotypes. In a later genetic analysis, fewer N-insertions in productive TCRs were reported among donors in an Asian-associated ancestry cluster than the roughly 700-donor mean. Specific HLA alleles were associated with roughly 16,000 TCR beta sequences at a false discovery rate of 0.05 in a later analysis. Cytomegalovirus status was reported to be diagnosed by the classifier with high specificity and sensitivity in both the original and validation cohorts. The only immune exposure information available for the cohort was CMV serostatus. In vitro tests confirmed that a few of the cytomegalovirus-associated TCR beta chains recognize cytomegalovirus antigens. In a later analysis, HLA-associated TCR beta chains were found to be more clonally expanded and to have lower generation probabilities than equally common non-associated chains. In a later analysis, TCR association rates were found to vary across HLA loci, with the most associated TCRs seen for DRB1 alleles and the fewest for HLA-C alleles. Most TCR sequences were seen in very few donors, while some public TCRs were found in many individuals. Linkage disequilibrium might explain the correlated functional status among segregating V segments, but an unknown experimental factor could not be ruled out. V-gene and J-gene trimming of TCR beta chains was associated with a missense DCLRE1C variant in a later genetic analysis, and the association was replicated in an independent cohort. A cluster of highly shared sequence variants was judged likely to represent a technical artifact of the sequencing pipeline. The study listed 150 to 200 TCR beta chains as associated with cytomegalovirus. Some IMGT-functional V segments, including TRBV6-2 and TRBV6-3, could not be told apart with the 87-base-pair reads, so those segments were excluded. Because HLA typing was missing for some donors at each locus, association tests included only the typed subset. This cohort had only TCR beta chains sequenced, and the lack of alpha or paired-chain data limited which features could be detected. The presence/absence analyses assumed that sequencing depth was roughly uniform across donors, and that assumption may not be true. Broadly in line with IMGT annotations, most TCR beta V segments showed up in productive rearrangements about 87% or about 30% of the time in an earlier analysis of 450 to 750 of the donors. Because counts were too low, seventeen rarely observed V segments, including chromosome 9 orphons, were excluded from the earlier analysis of 587 of the donors. Strong co-occurrence of HLA alleles, especially DR and DQ, made assigning TCR associations to individual alleles difficult.

Preparation of the library involved the immunoSEQ multiplex PCR assay. For the multiplex PCR, a mixture combining 60 forward primers for TCR Vbeta segments and 13 reverse primers for TCR Jbeta segments was used. A multiplex PCR assay on genomic DNA amplified the CDR3 region of rearranged TCR beta genes. The amplified TCR beta libraries were sequenced on the Illumina HiSeq System as 87-base-pair reads. In the original analysis: A later analysis counted about 80 million unique TCR beta chains across the 550 to 800 repertoires, and some 11 million of these chains were shared by at least two donors. To remove PCR and sequencing errors, raw reads were error-corrected and collapsed into unique sequences using a nearest-neighbor algorithm that merged closely related sequences. CDR3 sequences were aligned to IMGT reference sequences to assign V, D and J gene segments. Each retained sequence needed at least a six-nucleotide match to both a V gene segment and a J gene segment. A rearrangement was called productive if the CDR3 had no stop codons and remained in frame with V and J, and every other rearrangement was called non-productive. CDR3 was defined according to IMGT convention as the region running from the second conserved V-encoded cysteine to the conserved J-encoded phenylalanine. In an earlier analysis of just under 600 of the donors, sequences lacking an unambiguous match to a single V gene segment were excluded. In an earlier analysis of a few hundred of the donors, V segments were called functional above 56.7% productive rearrangements and were called segregating when the between-donor standard deviation exceeded 5%. A statistical classification framework was built to diagnose cytomegalovirus status from the catalog of TCR beta chain sequences. In a later analysis, V and J genes were assigned by comparing TCR nucleotide sequences against IMGT/GENE-DB human TR gene sequences. A later analysis assigned CDR3 sequences and most-parsimonious VDJ recombination scenarios with the TCRdist pipeline. In a later analysis, each TCR beta chain was defined by its CDR3 amino acid sequence together with its V-gene family, and reads lacking a unique V-gene family were excluded. A later analysis removed 500 to 600 highly shared, low-generation-probability nucleotide sequences to deal with suspected cross-contamination and a sequencing artifact. A later analysis calculated a clonal expansion index for each public chain from normalized within-repertoire ranks of inferred template counts. In a later analysis, generation probabilities were computed using a VDJ recombination model fitted to out-of-frame rearrangements, and the results were checked against IGoR. In a later analysis, TCR-TCR, TCR-HLA and TCR-CMV co-occurrence was scored with hypergeometric tests, and a repertoire-size bias correction was applied to TCR pairs. In a later analysis, false discovery rates were estimated by permuting HLA or CMV assignments 20 times. A later analysis grouped co-occurring TCRs with DBSCAN, adding TCRdist sequence similarity when clustering within HLA-allele-positive subsets. Repertoires with fewer than 30,000 or more than 120,000 public chains were left out of co-occurrence clustering, as were five repertoires with anomalous nucleotide sharing. The table was pulled from immuneACCESS by TCRdb, which kept in-frame rearrangements only. Such tables lose some clones; where checked, under half of the loss comes from unresolved V genes, and the rest has no known cause. The V and J calls and clone size are taken from that table; D and trimming were inferred from the DNA. This sample gives 100,000 or so clones in total; roughly 80% of them show up just once. In total, the top ten clones hold roughly 3% of the sample.

The TCR comes from a female donor in good health and CMV-seronegative. The chain is made from TRBV13 and TRBJ2-1; 10 bases in the middle match TRBD2. Sequencing input: PBMCs. The CDR3 protein: CASSLGASGGSYNEQFF. The bases are TGTGCCAGCAGCTTAGGGGCTAGCGGGGGTAGCTACAATGAGCAGTTCTTC.